A single sample gave rise to the 24 T cell receptor beta chains below, sequenced in a study of chemoradiotherapy in HPV16-positive cancers. Data came from immunoSEQ multiplex PCR; TCRdb stores just in-frame clones and leaves some out. The sample holds tens of thousands of clones; just under 95% are singletons and the top ten take 17%. The sequencing here drew on blood, taken from a patient who underwent chemoradiotherapy. These receptors originate from a human donor with HPV-associated anogenital cancer.

The chain couples TRBV19 to TRBJ2-7; D gene uncertain. Germline lookup yields CDR1 LNHDA and CDR2 SQIVND (reference sequence). The CDR3 runs 13 residues. Trimming stripped 5 bases from V and 0 bases from J, with 8 bases between. This chain's CDR3 is CASSSGRSYEQYF. CDR3 bases: TGTGCCAGTAGTTCGGGCCGCTCCTACGAGCAGTACTTC.

The genes are TRBV5-1 and TRBJ2-7, with D unclear. Germline CDR1 and CDR2: SGHRS and YFSETQ. The CDR3 sequence is 15 residues long. V was cut by 0 bases and J by 1 base, with 11 bases left in between. The CDR3 sequence is CASSLVSGPSYEQYF. In DNA form, the CDR3 reads TGCGCCAGCAGCTTGGTTTCAGGTCCTTCCTACGAGCAGTACTTC.

This clone was recorded once. This rearrangement joins TRBV5-4 to TRBJ1-1, with unresolved D. The V gene lost 2 bases and the J gene lost 1 base, with 9 bases spanning the gap. Germline CDR1 reads SGHNT; CDR2 reads YYREEE (reference sequence). The CDR3 loop spans 14 amino acids. CDR3 sequence (DNA): TGTGCCAGCAGCTTTCGAGCGGGGAACACTGAAGCTTTCTTT. This encodes CASSFRAGNTEAFF.

The chain carries TRBV7-9 and TRBJ2-4, with 12 positions matching TRBD2. Losses at the gene ends were 4 bases for V and 8 bases for J; bases not matched to a gene: 12. Germline assignment: CDR1 SEHNR and CDR2 FQNEAQ (reference sequence). The CDR3 is 17 amino acids. This chain's CDR3 is CASSSKRLAGASDIQYF. For the CDR3, the DNA is TGTGCCAGCAGCTCTAAGAGACTAGCGGGGGCTTCGGACATTCAGTACTTC.

The chain combines TRBV5-1 with TRBJ1-6, with TRBD1 matching over 10 bases. Germline CDR1 is SGHRS and CDR2 is YFSETQ. CDR3 length equals 16 residues. V was pared by 3 bases and J by 9 bases, with 9 bases of the junction left unmatched. The CDR3 region has the DNA TGCGCCAGCAGCTACATGGGACAGGGGATCGGTTCACCCCTCCACTTT. This sequence encodes CASSYMGQGIGSPLHF.

This chain uses TRBV19 with TRBJ2-3; TRBD1 aligns across 8 bases. CDR1 is LNHDA and CDR2 is SQIVND in the germline V gene (reference sequence). The trim removed 5 bases at V and 4 bases at J, leaving 17 bases unmatched. The CDR3 spans 18 residues. CDR3 nucleotides: TGTGCCAGTAGTCCGGGGACAGGAGCCCCAAGTAGTCCAGATACGCAGTATTTT. Translation gives CASSPGTGAPSSPDTQYF.

This chain connects TRBV28 to TRBJ2-3, with D possibly being TRBD2 (5 bases). Trimming cost V 2 bases and J 10 bases, with 13 bases left between them. Germline V gene data show CDR1 as MDHEN and CDR2 as SYDVKM. The CDR3 has 13 amino acids. The CDR3 loop reads CASSLRVRVAQYF. CDR3 DNA: TGTGCCAGCAGTTTACGGGTGAGGGTAGCGCAGTATTTT. Full variable domain (outside the CDR3, taken from reference TRBV28 and TRBJ2-3): DVKVTQSSRYLVKRTGEKVFLECVQDMDHENMFWYRQDPGLGLRLIYFSYDVKMKEKGDIPEGYSVSREKKERFSLILESASTNQTSMYLCASSLRVRVAQYFGPGTRLTVL.

This rearrangement joins TRBV28 to TRBJ1-2; no clear D gene. V dropped 1 base and J dropped 4 bases, with 13 bases sitting between them. This CDR3 contains 15 residues. Germline V gene sequence: CDR1 MDHEN, CDR2 SYDVKM. Here the CDR3 DNA reads TGTGCCAGCAGTTTATTGAGGGATATATCCTATGGCTACACCTTC. It codes for CASSLLRDISYGYTF.

CDR3 loop: CASRGSQLGQPQHF. The CDR3 DNA reads TGTGCCAGCAGGGGTTCCCAGTTAGGGCAGCCCCAGCATTTT. The V and J genes are TRBV6-1 and TRBJ1-5; D is unclear. From germline, CDR1 is MNHNS and CDR2 SASEGT. The CDR3 covers 14 residues. V was clipped by 6 bases and J by 7 bases, with 16 bases between them.

This clone was recorded once. This sequence joins TRBV5-3 and TRBJ2-2; perhaps TRBD1 as D (6 bases). TRBV5-3 is an open reading frame whose function is uncertain. The CDR3 extends over 14 amino acids. Deletions cut 4 bases from V and 6 bases from J, with 13 bases between. The CDR3 region has the DNA TGTGCCAGAAGCCGAAGGACAGAGGCCGGGGAGCTGTTTTTT. This sequence encodes CARSRRTEAGELFF.

This chain links TRBV6-5 with TRBJ2-7; D possibly corresponds to TRBD1 (5 bases). The CDR3 covers 13 residues. The V gene's germline CDR1 is MNHEY and CDR2 SVGAGI. Trimming left V 3 bases short and J 6 bases short, with 12 bases between. CDR3 amino acids: CASSYPGHSEQYF. The DNA of the CDR3 is TGTGCCAGCAGTTATCCCGGACATTCCGAGCAGTACTTC.

The chain uses TRBV19 and TRBJ2-5, with 9 bases lining up with TRBD2. The CDR3 contains 15 residues. CDR1 and CDR2 from the germline V gene are LNHDA and SQIVND (reference sequence). V was clipped by 3 bases and J by 4 bases; unmatched bases: 6. CDR3 DNA sequence: TGTGCCAGTAGTATTTGGCGGGAGGGGAGAGAGACCCAGTACTTC. Amino acids: CASSIWREGRETQYF.

CDR3 sequence reads: CASSRPTGAHEQYF. The CDR3 region has the DNA TGTGCCAGCAGCCGCCCCACAGGGGCCCACGAGCAGTACTTC. The chain joins TRBV5-4 to TRBJ2-5, with TRBD1 matching over 7 bases. The end of the DNA aligns better with TRBJ2-7, so the J call may be wrong. CDR1 is SGHNT, CDR2 YYREEE, per germline (reference sequence). The CDR3 has 14 residues.

This rearrangement joins TRBV7-8 to TRBJ1-3, with unresolved D. The CDR3 has 15 amino acids. V was shortened by 1 base and J by 2 bases, with 9 bases between the two germline ends. CDR1 and CDR2 from the germline V gene are SGHVS and FQNEAQ. CDR3 DNA: TGTGCCAGCAGCTTAGATACTGGGCCTGGAAACACCATATATTTT. Encoded protein: CASSLDTGPGNTIYF.

The rearrangement uses TRBV9 and TRBJ2-3, with D perhaps matching TRBD2 (7 bases). Germline values: CDR1 SGDLS, CDR2 YYNGEE. V was shortened by 6 bases and J by 4 bases, with 21 bases between the two germline ends. CDR3 length: 16 residues. CDR3 bases: TGTGCCAGCACCGAGAGGGGGGGCGACTCCGCAGATACGCAGTATTTT. Translated, it gives CASTERGGDSADTQYF.

This clone appeared a single time. The J gene is TRBJ1-2, the V gene TRBV7-9, with D perhaps TRBD1 (6 bases). V lost 1 base, J lost 4 bases, and 16 bases lay in between. The germline gives CDR1 SEHNR, CDR2 FQNEAQ (reference sequence). This CDR3 has 16 amino acids. CDR3 region: CASSLVYNRAAYGYTF. DNA for the CDR3: TGTGCCAGCAGCTTAGTCTATAACAGGGCAGCCTATGGCTACACCTTC.

This sequence joins TRBV6-1 and TRBJ1-2; the D gene is possibly TRBD1 (5 bases). The CDR3 is made up of 15 amino acids. V shed 0 bases and J shed 4 bases, with 12 bases lying between them. CDR1 MNHNS and CDR2 SASEGT come from the germline V gene. In DNA, the CDR3 is TGTGCCAGCAGTGAAGCAGTGGACAATTTCTATGGCTACACCTTC. The encoded protein is CASSEAVDNFYGYTF.

The chain is built from TRBV5-1 and TRBJ1-3; D remains unclear. V lost 2 bases and J 4 bases, leaving 7 bases between the germline ends. The CDR3 contains 13 residues. Germline assignment: CDR1 SGHRS and CDR2 YFSETQ. CDR3 sequence (DNA): TGCGCCAGCAGCTTTTCGCAGGGAAACACCATATATTTT. Amino acid sequence: CASSFSQGNTIYF.

In this sample, this clone turned up once. The rearrangement uses TRBV5-1 and TRBJ1-5; no clear D gene. Between the trimmed V and J ends, which lost 0 bases and 4 bases, there was a span of 5 bases. CDR1 is SGHRS and CDR2 is YFSETQ in the germline V gene. The CDR3 consists of 13 residues. The CDR3 sequence is CASSLEPNQPQHF. The CDR3 DNA follows: TGCGCCAGCAGCTTGGAACCGAATCAGCCCCAGCATTTT.

This rearrangement joins TRBV27 to TRBJ1-1, with a possible D match to TRBD1 (5 bases). Trimming removed 5 bases at V and 3 bases at J, with 10 bases between. The CDR3 is 13 residues long. Germline V gene sequence: CDR1 MNHEY, CDR2 SMNVEV (reference sequence). The CDR3 sequence: CASSVWGDTEAFF. The CDR3 nucleotides read TGTGCCAGCAGTGTGTGGGGGGACACTGAAGCTTTCTTT.

The chain uses TRBV2 and TRBJ1-6; D remains unclear. Germline V gene lookup returns CDR1 SNHLY and CDR2 FYNNEI. Trimming stripped 4 bases from V and 4 bases from J, with 8 bases between. The CDR3 sequence is 14 residues long. CDR3: CASSVGGYNSPLHF. The CDR3 DNA sequence: TGTGCCAGCAGTGTTGGCGGATATAATTCACCCCTCCACTTT.

In DNA, the CDR3 is TGTGCCAGCAGTGAAGCGCGGGGGGGGATAGCTAACTATGGCTACACCTTC. Protein: CASSEARGGIANYGYTF. V usage is TRBV6-1 and J usage is TRBJ1-2; D might be TRBD1 (5 bases). The CDR3 consists of 17 residues. Trimming left V 0 bases short and J 0 bases short, with 14 bases between. From germline, CDR1 is MNHNS and CDR2 SASEGT.

The chain couples TRBV27 to TRBJ2-1; D tentatively reads TRBD1 or TRBD2 (5 bases each). Germline V gene lookup returns CDR1 MNHEY and CDR2 SMNVEV (reference sequence). The CDR3 totals 16 residues. Deletions cut 4 bases from V and 1 base from J, with 14 bases between. The CDR3: CASSSGTSLSYNEQFF. For the CDR3, the DNA is TGTGCCAGCAGTTCCGGGACGTCATTATCCTACAATGAGCAGTTCTTC.

The CDR3 DNA reads TGTGCCAGCAGCTGGACTAGCGTCTCCTACGAGCAGTACTTC. Protein: CASSWTSVSYEQYF. This chain connects TRBV11-2 to TRBJ2-7; 9 bases agree with TRBD2. The CDR3 sequence is 14 residues long. Losses at the gene ends were 4 bases for V and 0 bases for J; bases not matched to a gene: 1. Per the germline V gene, CDR1 is SGHAT and CDR2 is FQNNGV.